Below, 20 T cell receptor beta chains from the same sample are listed, as sequenced in a study of T-cell memory formation after mild COVID-19. TCRdb reprocessed the 5' RACE reads with MiXCR, giving one entry per CDR3 protein. The sample yields about 90,000 distinct CDR3 sequences, about 15% seen once. The specimen was PBMCs or a T cell subset sorted from them (not recorded which). These receptors were taken from a man in his late teens or twenties who had mild COVID-19 (a few samples of this study predate the infection). Cell type and time point are not known.

The chain combines TRBV2 with TRBJ1-2; tentative D call: TRBD1 (6 bases). The CDR3 is 12 amino acids. Trimming pared 10 bases from V and 8 bases from J, leaving 17 bases between. Germline V gene data show CDR1 as SNHLY and CDR2 as FYNNEI. CDR3 DNA: TGTGCCACCTCGAGGGGGAGGGAAGGCTACACCTTC. Protein: CATSRGREGYTF.

A few counts support this clonotype. The chain links TRBV5-5 to TRBJ2-2; TRBD2 matches 7 bases. V shed 3 bases and J 1 base; nucleotides not matched to a gene: 12. The V gene's germline CDR1 is SGHKS and CDR2 YYEKEE (reference sequence). The CDR3 contains 18 residues. This CDR3 is CASSSLRREGGNTGELFF. In nucleotides, the CDR3 is TGTGCCAGCAGCTCGCTGAGAAGGGAGGGAGGGAACACCGGGGAGCTGTTTTTT.

This clonotype was seen many times. The V call is TRBV4-2, the J call TRBJ2-5; 8 bases map to TRBD1. The CDR3 contains 16 residues. Germline V gene lookup returns CDR1 LGHNA and CDR2 YNFKEQ. Unmatched junction bases numbered 11, after V lost 3 bases and J lost 5 bases. The CDR3 coding sequence is TGTGCCAGCAGCCACGGGGCCCAGGGGGCCTGGGAGACCCAGTACTTC. Protein sequence: CASSHGAQGAWETQYF.

CDR3 protein: CASSQDLGGDVATDTQYF. The CDR3 DNA is TGCGCCAGCAGCCAAGATCTTGGAGGGGACGTTGCCACAGATACGCAGTATTTT. The chain links TRBV4-3 to TRBJ2-3, with D possibly being TRBD2 (6 bases). With 0 bases removed from V and 2 bases from J, the gap between germline ends came to 18 bases. The CDR3 contains 18 residues. CDR1 LGHNA and CDR2 YSLEER come from the germline V gene.

This clonotype was detected only a few times. V and J are TRBV4-1 and TRBJ2-3; D unclear. The CDR3 spans 17 residues. Germline assignment: CDR1 MGHRA and CDR2 YSYEKL. V was cut by 1 base and J by 0 bases, with 14 bases left in between. CDR3 loop: CASSQAVAGASTDTQYF. CDR3 coding DNA: TGCGCCAGCAGCCAAGCCGTAGCAGGAGCTAGCACAGATACGCAGTATTTT.

This clonotype was counted only a few times. CDR3 in DNA: TGTGCCAGTCATACAGGGTGGAAGAATCGGAATGAAAAACTGTTTTTT. Its protein is CASHTGWKNRNEKLFF. This chain joins TRBV19 and TRBJ1-4; D is possibly TRBD1 (6 bases). V was trimmed by 8 bases and J by 5 bases, leaving 21 bases between them. The length of the CDR3 is 16 residues. The germline CDR1 and CDR2 sequences are LNHDA and SQIVND (reference sequence).

Only a few counts were recorded for this clonotype. The chain uses TRBV7-9 and TRBJ2-6, with D uncertain. The length of the CDR3 is 15 residues. Trimming left V 4 bases short and J 0 bases short, with 7 bases between. Germline V gives CDR1 SEHNR, CDR2 FQNEAQ (reference sequence). The CDR3 reads CASSSHSSGANVLTF. The CDR3 nucleotides are TGTGCCAGCAGCTCGCACAGCTCTGGGGCCAACGTCCTGACTTTC.

Here the CDR3 reads CASSPRRSETYEQYV. The DNA for the CDR3 is TGTGCCAGCTCACCAAGGCGATCGGAGACCTACGAGCAGTACGTC. The chain joins TRBV18 to TRBJ2-7, with D hard to call. Germline V gives CDR1 KGHSH, CDR2 LQKENI. The CDR3 extends over 15 amino acids. V was pared by 2 bases and J by 2 bases, with 13 bases between.

V usage is TRBV12-3 or TRBV12-4 and J usage is TRBJ2-3; 8 bases match TRBD1. The CDR3 extends over 13 amino acids. Trimming cost V 7 bases and J 7 bases; bases outside gene matches: 7. CDR3 in amino acids: CASKGQEPNTQYF. The DNA of the CDR3 is TGTGCCAGCAAGGGACAGGAACCTAATACGCAGTATTTT.

This clonotype was found a few times. DNA of the CDR3: TGCAGTGCTAGAGCCCGGACAGGGTACAATCAGCCCCAGCATTTT. The encoded protein is CSARARTGYNQPQHF. V gene TRBV20-1 combines with J gene TRBJ1-5; 8 bases map to TRBD1. Germline CDR1 and CDR2: DFQATT and SNEGSKA (reference sequence). CDR3 length equals 15 residues. V lost 1 base, J lost 3 bases, and 5 bases stayed unmatched.

The chain carries TRBV6-5 and TRBJ2-2; D remains ambiguous. CDR1 and CDR2 (germline): MNHEY, SVGAGI. V lost 0 bases, J lost 6 bases, and 5 bases lay in between. CDR3 length equals 13 residues. In nucleotides, the CDR3 is TGTGCCAGCAGTTACTCACGGGCCGGGGAGCTGTTTTTT. Translating gives CASSYSRAGELFF.

This clonotype has only a few counts. V gene TRBV12-3 or TRBV12-4 combines with J gene TRBJ1-1; no definite D call. Between the trimmed V and J ends, which lost 6 bases and 0 bases, there was a span of 17 bases. This CDR3 comprises 16 residues. CDR3 amino acids: CASSPVLGGMNTEAFF. DNA for the CDR3: TGTGCCAGCAGCCCAGTCCTCGGAGGCATGAACACTGAAGCTTTCTTT.

The sample holds a few counts of this clonotype. This rearrangement joins TRBV14 to TRBJ2-1; D remains ambiguous. In germline, CDR1 is SGHDN, CDR2 FVKESK. The CDR3 loop spans 14 amino acids. The V gene lost 0 bases and the J gene lost 7 bases, with 10 bases spanning the gap. The CDR3 DNA reads as TGTGCCAGCAGCCAAGATCCTTGGGCTAATGAGCAGTTCTTC. Its translation: CASSQDPWANEQFF.

To note about this clonotype: This may be a read error, as it is one base from a much larger clone. The chain employs TRBV29-1 and TRBJ2-5; 7 bases fit TRBD1. The CDR3 spans 14 residues. Per the germline V gene, CDR1 is SQVTM and CDR2 is ANQGSEA. CDR3 coding DNA: TGCAGCGTCGCAGGGACAGTAGGCCAAGAGACCCAGCACTTC. Amino acids: CSVAGTVGQETQHF. Full variable domain (missing parts from reference TRBV29-1 and TRBJ2-5): SAVISQKPSRDICQRGTSLTIQCQVDSQVTMMFWYRQQPGQSLTLIATANQGSEATYESGFVIDKFPISRPNLTFSTLTVSNMSPEDSSIYLCSVAGTVGQETQHFGPGTRLLVL.

This sequence joins TRBV5-5 and TRBJ1-6; 8 bases are a match to TRBD1. Germline V lookup: CDR1 SGHKS, CDR2 YYEKEE (reference sequence). J lost 7 bases, V lost 2 bases, and 2 bases had no gene match. This CDR3 is 14 amino acids long. The CDR3 sequence is CASSFPGGNSPLHF. The CDR3 DNA follows: TGTGCCAGCAGCTTCCCAGGGGGCAATTCACCCCTCCACTTT.

This clonotype was detected a few times. This chain's CDR3 is CASSFGNRGYEQYF. The CDR3 bases are TGTGCCAGCAGTTTTGGAAACAGGGGGTACGAGCAGTACTTC. The chain carries TRBV6-6 and TRBJ2-7, with 8 bases matching TRBD1. V lost 4 bases and J lost 4; bases outside the gene matches: 6. Germline V gene lookup returns CDR1 MNHNY and CDR2 SVGAGI (reference sequence). The CDR3 has 14 amino acids.

The V and J genes are TRBV4-2 and TRBJ2-3, with 7 bases that match TRBD2. The CDR3 loop spans 15 amino acids. Trimming took 2 bases from V and 2 from J; bases not matched to a gene: 4. From germline, CDR1 is LGHNA and CDR2 YNFKEQ. The CDR3, as DNA: TGTGCCAGCAGCCAAACGGGGGGTTTCACAGATACGCAGTATTTT. Amino acids: CASSQTGGFTDTQYF.

The chain carries TRBV20-1 and TRBJ2-7; either TRBD1 or TRBD2 may fit D (7 bases each). The CDR3 has 12 residues. The V gene lost 5 bases and the J gene lost 4 bases, with 12 bases spanning the gap. The V gene's germline CDR1 is DFQATT and CDR2 SNEGSKA (reference sequence). CDR3 bases: TGCAGTGCTCAGGGGGGGGGTTACGAGCAGTACTTC. It translates to CSAQGGGYEQYF.

This clonotype was picked up a small number of times. The chain is built from TRBV29-1 and TRBJ2-5, with a weak D call TRBD1 (5 bases). V was trimmed by 4 bases and J by 4 bases, leaving 19 bases between them. Germline V gene data show CDR1 as SQVTM and CDR2 as ANQGSEA. The CDR3 loop spans 15 amino acids. CDR3 region: CSVGVVGVLRETQYF. DNA of the CDR3: TGCAGCGTTGGAGTAGTAGGGGTTTTAAGAGAGACCCAGTACTTC.

This chain connects TRBV5-1 to TRBJ2-7, with 7 bases fitting TRBD1. Looked up from germline, CDR1 is SGHRS and CDR2 is YFSETQ. The CDR3 runs 14 residues. Trimming cost V 4 bases and J 0 bases; bases outside gene matches: 4. The CDR3 reads CASSNTGASYEQYF. The CDR3 DNA is TGCGCCAGCAGCAACACAGGGGCCTCCTACGAGCAGTACTTC.